Shown below are 20 T cell receptor beta chains from a single sample sequenced in a study of early T cells in non-severe SARS-CoV-2 infection. Via MiXCR, TCRdb re-called the 5' RACE reads, giving one row per CDR3 protein. The repertoire consists of almost 30,000 distinct CDR3 sequences, with approximately 6% occurring once and the leading ten covering under 7%. Sequences were obtained from whole blood. These receptors came from an adult who was a healthcare worker with PCR-confirmed SARS-CoV-2 infection or an uninfected control (not recorded which).

This clonotype was seen once. A clone one base away is much larger, so this may be a read error. The rearrangement joins TRBV9 to TRBJ2-5; D gene uncertain. The CDR3 length is 12 residues. The germline V and J ends were trimmed by 4 bases and 4 bases, with 8 bases remaining between them. Per germline, CDR1 SGDLS and CDR2 YYNGEE. CDR3 in amino acids: CASSPDIETQYF. CDR3 DNA sequence: TGTGCCAGCAGCCCAGATATAGAGACCCAGTACTTC.

Comments on this clonotype: Since a much larger clone is just one base distant, this may be a read error. The chain links TRBV6-5 to TRBJ2-5; 10 bases map to TRBD1. In germline, CDR1 is MNHEY, CDR2 SVGAGI. CDR3 length: 15 amino acids. The CDR3 DNA sequence: TGTGTCAGCAGTTGGACAGGGGGGGCAGGGGAGACCCAGTACTTC. Translation gives CVSSWTGGAGETQYF.

This clonotype has at least ten counts. The chain recombines TRBV30 with TRBJ2-2; the D gene is possibly TRBD2 (6 bases). The ends were cut back, 2 bases at V and 5 bases at J, with 9 bases in the middle. CDR3 length: 13 residues. Germline V gene sequence: CDR1 GTSNPN, CDR2 SVGIG (reference sequence). The CDR3 spells CAWSIRGTGELFF. Written as DNA, the CDR3 is TGTGCCTGGAGTATTCGGGGGACCGGGGAGCTGTTTTTT.

This clonotype was observed at least ten times. The chain links TRBV28 to TRBJ1-6, with D maybe TRBD1 (6 bases). The germline gives CDR1 MDHEN, CDR2 SYDVKM. The CDR3 contains 18 residues. V dropped 4 bases and J dropped 11 bases, with 27 bases sitting between them. The chain's CDR3 is CASSSTGRERGGLPPLHF. As DNA, the CDR3 is TGTGCCAGCAGTTCGACTGGGCGGGAAAGAGGGGGGCTTCCACCCCTCCACTTT.

In this sample, this clonotype turned up many times. The V call is TRBV4-3, the J call TRBJ1-1; D unresolved. This CDR3 has 14 residues. Trimming took off 1 base at V and 4 bases at J, with 10 bases between the two ends. Germline V CDR1 and CDR2: LGHNA, YSLEER. CDR3 in amino acids: CASSQVAFATEAFF. The CDR3 region has the DNA TGCGCCAGCAGCCAAGTTGCGTTTGCCACTGAAGCTTTCTTT.

J is TRBJ1-2 and V is TRBV6-6, with D uncertain. The V gene lost 2 bases and the J gene lost 5 bases, with 6 bases spanning the gap. The germline V gene has CDR1 MNHNY and CDR2 SVGAGI (reference sequence). The CDR3 loop spans 12 amino acids. CDR3 nucleotide sequence: TGTGCCAGCAGTTACGGGCAGTATGGCTACACCTTC. Encoded protein: CASSYGQYGYTF.

This clonotype was recorded at least ten times. V usage is TRBV7-9 and J usage is TRBJ2-3; D ambiguous. This CDR3 is 13 amino acids long. The V and J ends lost 7 bases and 5 bases respectively, with 13 bases between them. CDR1 is SEHNR and CDR2 is FQNEAQ in the germline V gene (reference sequence). The CDR3 bases are TGTGCCAGCACCCTATTCCCCCGAGATACGCAGTATTTT. Translation gives CASTLFPRDTQYF.

This clonotype was detected ten times or more. The rearrangement joins TRBV30 to TRBJ1-5; D is uncertain. The germline CDR1 and CDR2 sequences are GTSNPN and SVGIG (reference sequence). The germline V and J ends were trimmed by 0 bases and 3 bases, with 6 bases remaining between them. The CDR3 length is 13 residues. The CDR3 DNA reads TGTGCCTGGAGTGTAACCAACAATCAGCCCCAGCATTTT. Amino acids: CAWSVTNNQPQHF. The whole variable domain, filled in from reference TRBV30 and TRBJ1-5, reads SQTIHQWPATLVQPVGSPLSLECTVEGTSNPNLYWYRQAAGRGLQLLFYSVGIGQISSEVPQNLSASRPQDRQFILSSKKLLLSDSGFYLCAWSVTNNQPQHFGDGTRLSIL.

On this clonotype itself: The junction shows a germline mismatch at one end, possibly a read error. V is TRBV6-5 and J is TRBJ2-5; 10 nucleotides match TRBD2. The CDR3 loop spans 15 amino acids. Looked up from germline, CDR1 is MNHEY and CDR2 is SVGAGI. The CDR3 nucleotides read TGTACCAGCAGTTACTCGGGACTAGCGAGGGAGACCCAGTACTTC. Amino acids: CTSSYSGLARETQYF.

The table lists this clonotype with a few counts. This chain uses TRBV29-1 with TRBJ2-7; 7 bases fit TRBD1. The germline gives CDR1 SQVTM, CDR2 ANQGSEA. V lost 6 bases and J lost 0; bases outside the gene matches: 5. The CDR3 length is 13 residues. The chain's CDR3 is CSVGRTGSYEQYF. In DNA, the CDR3 is TGCAGCGTGGGCAGGACAGGCTCCTACGAGCAGTACTTC.

The chain recombines TRBV4-3 with TRBJ2-3; no firm D call. The CDR3 consists of 13 residues. Germline CDR1 LGHNA, CDR2 YSLEER. V lost 0 bases and J 6 bases, leaving 7 bases between the germline ends. The CDR3, as DNA: TGCGCCAGCAGCCAAGATTTAGAGGATACGCAGTATTTT. Its protein product is CASSQDLEDTQYF.

This clonotype has a handful of counts. The chain employs TRBV5-1 and TRBJ2-3; D ambiguous. CDR1 is SGHRS, CDR2 YFSETQ, per germline. This CDR3 contains 16 residues. The ends were cut back, 0 bases at V and 3 bases at J, with 14 bases in the middle. CDR3 amino acids: CASSLEGLGATDTQYF. For the CDR3, the DNA is TGCGCCAGCAGCTTGGAAGGTTTAGGTGCGACAGATACGCAGTATTTT. Combining the CDR3 with reference TRBV5-1 and TRBJ2-3 gives the whole variable domain KAGVTQTPRYLIKTRGQQVTLSCSPISGHRSVSWYQQTPGQGLQFLFEYFSETQRNKGNFPGRFSGRQFSNSRSEMNVSTLELGDSALYLCASSLEGLGATDTQYFGPGTRLTVL.

About this clonotype: Mismatch with germline at one junction end may stem from a read error. The chain uses TRBV20-1 and TRBJ2-3, with a weak D call TRBD1 (5 bases). CDR1 DFQATT and CDR2 SNEGSKA come from the germline V gene (reference sequence). The CDR3 runs to 15 residues. Here the CDR3 reads CSAREGHSKADTQYF. CDR3 coding DNA: TGCAGTGCAAGAGAAGGACACTCCAAGGCAGATACGCAGTATTTT.

This clonotype was seen at least ten times. The V and J genes are TRBV5-1 and TRBJ2-3; D is uncertain. Germline values: CDR1 SGHRS, CDR2 YFSETQ. This CDR3 has 14 residues. V was shortened by 0 bases and J by 3 bases, with 8 bases between the two germline ends. For the CDR3, the DNA is TGCGCCAGCAGCTTGGAGCCTTCTACAGATACGCAGTATTTT. It codes for CASSLEPSTDTQYF. Full variable domain (rest looked up from reference TRBV5-1 and TRBJ2-3): KAGVTQTPRYLIKTRGQQVTLSCSPISGHRSVSWYQQTPGQGLQFLFEYFSETQRNKGNFPGRFSGRQFSNSRSEMNVSTLELGDSALYLCASSLEPSTDTQYFGPGTRLTVL.

A few counts support this clonotype. This rearrangement joins TRBV10-3 to TRBJ2-2; D might be TRBD1 or TRBD2, each matching 5 bases. Trimming took off 8 bases at V and 7 bases at J, with 11 bases between the two ends. Germline CDR1 ENHRY, CDR2 SYGVKD. CDR3 length equals 12 residues. CDR3 DNA: TGTGCCATCCGGGGTACAGGCGGGGAGCTGTTTTTT. As protein: CAIRGTGGELFF.

This clonotype was picked up many times. The chain joins TRBV5-1 to TRBJ2-7; a weak D match, TRBD1 (5 bases). V shed 2 bases and J shed 2 bases, with 11 bases lying between them. The CDR3 is 14 residues long. The germline CDR1 and CDR2 sequences are SGHRS and YFSETQ. DNA of the CDR3: TGCGCCAGCAGCTTACAGGAGCAAACCTACGAGCAGTACTTC. This gives the protein CASSLQEQTYEQYF.

This clonotype was recorded at least ten times. The chain joins TRBV20-1 to TRBJ2-3; the D gene is possibly TRBD1 (5 bases). The CDR3 length is 14 residues. The V gene's germline CDR1 is DFQATT and CDR2 SNEGSKA (reference sequence). Trimming took off 6 bases at V and 1 base at J, with 14 bases between the two ends. The CDR3 nucleotides read TGCAGTGCAGGCCAGGGCTGGGGCACAGATACGCAGTATTTT. This codes for CSAGQGWGTDTQYF.

This clonotype was counted many times. The chain is built from TRBV12-3 or TRBV12-4 and TRBJ1-4; 8 bases map to TRBD1. The CDR3 totals 15 residues. With V trimmed by 3 bases and J by 7 bases, 7 bases remained unmatched. The CDR3 DNA is TGTGCCAGCAGTTTTACCCCAGGGGGCGGTGAAAAACTGTTTTTT. Its protein is CASSFTPGGGEKLFF.

The V call is TRBV4-3, the J call TRBJ2-5; D gene uncertain. The germline gives CDR1 LGHNA, CDR2 YSLEER. The CDR3 is 15 residues long. Trimming pared 1 base from V and 2 bases from J, leaving 11 bases between. The CDR3 nucleotides are TGCGCCAGCAGCCAAGTGCTAACGCAACAAGAGACCCAGTACTTC. Amino acid sequence: CASSQVLTQQETQYF.

The chain uses TRBV28 and TRBJ2-7, with TRBD1 identical over 10 bases. Per the germline V gene, CDR1 is MDHEN and CDR2 is SYDVKM. V shed 6 bases and J 3 bases; nucleotides not matched to a gene: 8. CDR3 length: 15 residues. The CDR3 region has the DNA TGTGCCAGCAGAGGAAGGACAGGGGGTGTCTACGAGCAGTACTTC. This translates into CASRGRTGGVYEQYF.